This TCR beta chain was recovered during a study of blood T cell repertoires in COVID-19. Study information: T cells, B-cell-depleted T cells, or PBMCs supplied cDNA or gDNA.

The V and J ends lost 0 bases and 7 bases respectively, with 12 bases between them. Looked up from germline, CDR1 is SEHNR and CDR2 is FQNEAQ (reference sequence). This CDR3 region has 14 residues. In the source study's methods: Nucleated cell number was recorded as an estimate derived from reference gene primer amplification. Produced via immunoSEQ multiplex PCR; TCRdb's table is partial and in-frame only. That table furnishes V, J and clone size, whereas the DNA furnished D and trimming. The sample includes more than 150,000 clones, 80% of them seen just once. Cohort allocation depended upon clinical history that participants reported.

This chain joins TRBV7-9 and TRBJ1-1; D is perhaps TRBD1 (5 bases). Specimen: PBMCs or T cells enriched from blood (not recorded which). The clonotype originates from a man in his sixties who had been exposed to COVID-19. The CDR3 nucleotides read TGTGCCAGCAGCTTAGCGCGGGGGGTGGGTGAAGCTTTCTTT. Translated, it gives CASSLARGVGEAFF.